The sequence of this TCR beta chain was determined in a study of blood T cell repertoires in COVID-19. Study-wide background: The United States, Italy and Spain provided the acute and convalescent COVID-19 samples. T cells, B-cell-depleted T cells, or PBMCs supplied cDNA or gDNA.

The V segment lost 3 bases and the J segment 6 bases; nucleotides outside the gene matches: 7. The CDR3 spans 14 residues. Germline CDR1 reads LNHDA; CDR2 reads SQIVND (reference sequence). As handled by the study authors: Reference gene primer amplification gave nucleated cell count estimates. Using immunoSEQ multiplex PCR, the repertoire was profiled, and TCRdb retains in-frame clones only, with some absent. That table gives V, J and clone size, and the DNA gave D and trimming. Of more than 13,000 clones detected, 80% to 95% appear once; the ten largest clones hold roughly 7.3%. The sequencing input was peripheral blood. This TCR came from a human donor in a cohort sampled during active COVID-19. The J gene is TRBJ2-7, the V gene TRBV19, with 8 bases fitting TRBD1. CDR3 in DNA: TGTGCCAGTAGTATTCTGGGACAGGAGTTCGAGCAGTACTTC. Residues: CASSILGQEFEQYF.